This T cell receptor beta chain was captured in a study of blood T cells in healthy people across ages. Points from the study as a whole: Because donor CMV status was unknown, expanded clonotype changes were possibly confounded. Both higher diversity and more naive CD4+ cells marked long-lived donors when set against aged donors. TCR beta diversity was tightly associated with the proportion of naive T cells.

With regard to this clonotype: Its antigen is still unknown.

The CDR3 has 15 amino acids. Trimming left V 8 bases short and J 0 bases short, with 14 bases between. A second PCR, run for roughly 7 to 12 cycles, used a sample-barcoded 5' primer plus a J-beta primer mix. Each sample provided no less than 2.5 million CDR3-containing paired-end reads. TCRdb used MiXCR to reprocess the 5' RACE reads, holding one entry per CDR3 protein. The table records 730,000 or so distinct CDR3 sequences, 43% of them present only once. Sequenced material: blood. This TCR derives from a woman aged 60-75 years in good health. The V gene is TRBV12-3 or TRBV12-4, the J gene TRBJ2-1; D is perhaps TRBD2 (6 bases). CDR3 nucleotide sequence: TGTGCCAGCGGTAAGGGACTGATCTCCTACAATGAGCAGTTCTTC. It translates to CASGKGLISYNEQFF.